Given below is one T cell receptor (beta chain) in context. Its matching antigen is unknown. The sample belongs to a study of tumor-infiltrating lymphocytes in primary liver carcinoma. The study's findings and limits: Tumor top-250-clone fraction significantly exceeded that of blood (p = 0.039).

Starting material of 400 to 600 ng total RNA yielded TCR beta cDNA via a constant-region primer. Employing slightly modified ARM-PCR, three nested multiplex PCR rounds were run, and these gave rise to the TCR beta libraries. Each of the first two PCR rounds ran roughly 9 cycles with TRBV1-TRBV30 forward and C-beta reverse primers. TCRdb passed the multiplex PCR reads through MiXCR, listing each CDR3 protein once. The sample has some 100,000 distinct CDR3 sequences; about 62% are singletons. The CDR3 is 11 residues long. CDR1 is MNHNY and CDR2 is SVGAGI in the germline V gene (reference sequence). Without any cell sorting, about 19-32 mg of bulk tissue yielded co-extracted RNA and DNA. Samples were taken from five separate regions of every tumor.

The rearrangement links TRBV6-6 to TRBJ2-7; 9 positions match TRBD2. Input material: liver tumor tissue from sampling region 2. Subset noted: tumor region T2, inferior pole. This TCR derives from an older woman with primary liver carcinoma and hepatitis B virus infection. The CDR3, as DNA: TGTATTTGCGGGAGGGGGTACGAGCAGTACTTC. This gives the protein CICGRGYEQYF.